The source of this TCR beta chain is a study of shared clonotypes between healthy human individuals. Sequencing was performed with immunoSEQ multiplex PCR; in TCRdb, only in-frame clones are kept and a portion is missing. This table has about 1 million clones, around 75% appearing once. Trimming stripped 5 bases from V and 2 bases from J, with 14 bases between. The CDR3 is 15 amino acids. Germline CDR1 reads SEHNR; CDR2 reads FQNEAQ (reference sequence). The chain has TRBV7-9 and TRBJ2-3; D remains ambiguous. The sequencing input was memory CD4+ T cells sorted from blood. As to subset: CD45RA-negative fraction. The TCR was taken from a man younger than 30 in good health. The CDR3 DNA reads TGTGCCAGCAGCCCGTTAAGTGGGCTCACAGATACGCAGTATTTT. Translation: CASSPLSGLTDTQYF.